This T cell receptor beta chain was sequenced in a study of blood T cell repertoires in COVID-19. For the study at large: Italy, Spain and the United States were the sources of the convalescent and acute COVID-19 samples. Sample material is recorded as cDNA or gDNA derived from T cells, B-cell-depleted T cells, or PBMCs.

CDR3 length equals 16 residues. J lost 8 bases, V lost 4 bases, and 10 bases had no gene match. Germline CDR1 is SGHDN and CDR2 is FVKESK. Method: immunoSEQ multiplex PCR; TCRdb's copy keeps in-frame clones and lacks some. The sample includes more than 75,000 clones, 75% to 90% of them seen just once. The V call is TRBV14, the J call TRBJ2-1; TRBD2 agrees at 11 bases. This clonotype was sampled from a man older than 75 with active or convalescent COVID-19. Input material: peripheral blood. The CDR3 coding sequence is TGTGCCAGCAGCCCCTGGACTAGCGGGTATGGCGATGAGCAGTTCTTC. Translating gives CASSPWTSGYGDEQFF.